Each of the 28 T cell receptor beta chains below was sequenced from the same sample in a study of cytotoxic CD8 clonotypes in ibrutinib-treated CLL (dated by TCRdb to the early 2020s). Library prep was done by the immunoSEQ multiplex PCR assay. The table was pulled from immuneACCESS by TCRdb, which kept in-frame rearrangements only. Such tables lose some clones; where checked, under half of the loss comes from unresolved V genes, and the rest has no known cause. The sample table lists 100,000 to 150,000 clones, over 75% of them with a count of one. The ten largest clones represent approximately 2% of the sample. The time point label of this sample denotes: roughly 2 years on ibrutinib. The sequenced sample was PBMCs, obtained after 24 months of ibrutinib treatment. The origin of the receptors is a human donor with chronic lymphocytic leukemia.

The chain joins TRBV6-6 to TRBJ2-1, with 11 bases that match TRBD2. The V and J ends lost 6 bases and 6 bases, in that order; junction bases with no gene match: 7. There are 15 residues in the CDR3. Germline CDR1 is MNHNY and CDR2 is SVGAGI (reference sequence). The CDR3, as DNA: TGTGCCAGCAGCCTGACTAGCGGGACTGGCAATGAGCAGTTCTTC. This codes for CASSLTSGTGNEQFF.

The genes are TRBV10-3 and TRBJ2-6; the match to TRBD1 covers 10 bases. Germline-derived CDR1 and CDR2 are ENHRY and SYGVKD. The V and J ends lost 0 bases and 0 bases, in that order; junction bases with no gene match: 8. This CDR3 comprises 20 residues. Written as DNA, the CDR3 is TGTGCCATCAGTGAGTCGGGATCCCGGGACAGGGGCTCTGGGGCCAACGTCCTGACTTTC. This translates into CAISESGSRDRGSGANVLTF.

The chain employs TRBV2 and TRBJ1-1, with D maybe TRBD1 (5 bases). The V and J ends lost 8 bases and 10 bases respectively, with 14 bases between them. CDR3 length: 11 residues. Germline values: CDR1 SNHLY, CDR2 FYNNEI. Here the CDR3 reads CASLREDIAFF. As DNA, the CDR3 is TGTGCCAGCCTCAGGGAGGATATAGCTTTCTTT.

The V call is TRBV19, the J call TRBJ2-3; TRBD2 aligns across 12 bases. The CDR3 is made up of 18 amino acids. From germline, CDR1 is LNHDA and CDR2 SQIVND (reference sequence). With V trimmed by 4 bases and J by 1 base, 9 bases remained unmatched. The CDR3 here is CASSTNGRLAGGTDTQYF. CDR3 sequence (DNA): TGTGCCAGTAGTACAAACGGGAGACTAGCGGGAGGCACAGATACGCAGTATTTT.

J is TRBJ2-2 and V is TRBV2; D unclear. The V end lost 6 bases, the J end lost 6 bases, and 11 bases lay between the germline ends. Germline CDR1 and CDR2: SNHLY and FYNNEI. The CDR3 runs 13 residues. CDR3 protein: CASSVKRPGELFF. The CDR3 coding sequence is TGTGCCAGCAGCGTGAAGCGACCCGGGGAGCTGTTTTTT.

This rearrangement joins TRBV10-3 to TRBJ2-7, with 8 bases matching TRBD2. This CDR3 is built from 15 residues. From germline, CDR1 is ENHRY and CDR2 SYGVKD. V was clipped by 3 bases and J by 5 bases; unmatched bases: 9. The CDR3 is CAISDPAGAVHEQYF. CDR3 coding DNA: TGTGCCATCAGTGACCCAGCGGGGGCGGTCCACGAGCAGTACTTC.

This clone was recorded once. This chain joins TRBV5-4 and TRBJ1-1; 10 bases align to TRBD1. With 4 bases clipped from V and 3 bases from J, the junction kept 9 bases outside the gene matches. The germline V gene encodes CDR1 SGHNT and CDR2 YYREEE (reference sequence). The CDR3 is 16 amino acids. CDR3 region: CASSPTGGGSYTEAFF. The CDR3 DNA sequence: TGTGCCAGCAGCCCGACAGGGGGCGGTTCGTACACTGAAGCTTTCTTT. The full variable domain, with the rest looked up from reference TRBV5-4 and TRBJ1-1, is ETGVTQSPTHLIKTRGQQVTLRCSSQSGHNTVSWYQQALGQGPQFIFQYYREEENGRGNFPPRFSGLQFPNYSSELNVNALELDDSALYLCASSPTGGGSYTEAFFGQGTRLTVV.

The gene calls are TRBV5-4 and TRBJ2-2; D possibly corresponds to TRBD2 (5 bases). This CDR3 is 16 amino acids long. The germline V and J ends were trimmed by 0 bases and 4 bases, with 13 bases remaining between them. CDR1 and CDR2 from the germline V gene are SGHNT and YYREEE (reference sequence). CDR3 DNA sequence: TGTGCCAGCAGCTTGGGACGGGGTGTGAGCACCGGGGAGCTGTTTTTT. Translation gives CASSLGRGVSTGELFF.

J is TRBJ2-1 and V is TRBV28, with a tentative D call TRBD2 (6 bases). Germline assignment: CDR1 MDHEN and CDR2 SYDVKM. This CDR3 spans 15 amino acids. V was pared by 7 bases and J by 8 bases, with 21 bases between. The CDR3 loop reads CASTSAGQTPDEQFF. The CDR3 DNA follows: TGTGCCAGCACCTCGGCGGGGCAGACCCCGGATGAGCAGTTCTTC.

This clone was seen just once. The chain recombines TRBV28 with TRBJ1-3, with 7 positions matching TRBD1. Germline V lookup: CDR1 MDHEN, CDR2 SYDVKM. V dropped 2 bases and J dropped 4; count of bases not matched to a gene: 2. The CDR3 loop spans 14 amino acids. Here the CDR3 DNA reads TGTGCCAGCAGTTTAGCAGGGGGAGGAAACACCATATATTTT. This translates into CASSLAGGGNTIYF.

The rearrangement joins TRBV19 to TRBJ1-2; D may be TRBD1 (5 bases). V was cut by 7 bases and J by 4 bases, with 16 bases left in between. CDR1 is LNHDA, CDR2 SQIVND, per germline (reference sequence). The CDR3 has 14 amino acids. The CDR3, as DNA: TGTGCCAGTAAAAGGGTGGCTAGGGGCTATGGCTACACCTTC. Its translation: CASKRVARGYGYTF.

J is TRBJ1-6 and V is TRBV6-1, with 12 nucleotides matching TRBD1. The CDR3 covers 20 residues. The trim removed 3 bases at V and 2 bases at J, leaving 11 bases unmatched. In germline, CDR1 is MNHNS, CDR2 SASEGT. The CDR3 loop reads CASSEGPGQGANAYNSPLHF. CDR3 nucleotide sequence: TGTGCCAGCAGTGAGGGGCCGGGACAGGGGGCCAACGCCTATAATTCACCCCTCCACTTT.

The genes are TRBV11-2 and TRBJ2-7, with 7 bases matching TRBD1. This CDR3 has 15 amino acids. The V gene's germline CDR1 is SGHAT and CDR2 FQNNGV. V gave up 6 bases and J gave up 1 base; unmatched junction bases: 9. CDR3 coding DNA: TGTGCCAGCAGTTTAAAGGACAGGTATTCCTACGAGCAGTACTTC. Protein sequence: CASSLKDRYSYEQYF.

V is TRBV10-3 and J is TRBJ2-3; D uncertain. V was pared by 2 bases and J by 8 bases, with 8 bases between. Germline V gene sequence: CDR1 ENHRY, CDR2 SYGVKD. The CDR3 length is 12 residues. The CDR3 loop is CAISEPPGTQYF. The DNA of the CDR3 is TGTGCCATCAGTGAGCCCCCGGGTACGCAGTATTTT.

The chain is built from TRBV13 and TRBJ2-2; 10 nucleotides line up with TRBD1. The CDR3 totals 16 residues. J was trimmed by 3 bases and V by 5 bases; bases with no gene match: 6. Germline CDR1 reads PRHDT; CDR2 reads FYEKMQ (reference sequence). The CDR3 here is CASSLAGQGDTGELFF. DNA for the CDR3: TGTGCCAGCAGCCTAGCAGGACAGGGGGACACCGGGGAGCTGTTTTTT.

The chain links TRBV5-1 to TRBJ1-4; no reliable D call. The CDR3 sequence is 13 residues long. Trimming took off 2 bases at V and 3 bases at J, with 5 bases between the two ends. Germline loops: CDR1 SGHRS, CDR2 YFSETQ. The CDR3 nucleotides are TGCGCCAGCAGCTTCACCTCTAATGAAAAACTGTTTTTT. This encodes CASSFTSNEKLFF.

The chain combines TRBV5-4 with TRBJ1-2, with D maybe TRBD1 (5 bases). V gave up 3 bases and J gave up 2 bases, with 23 bases separating them. This CDR3 is built from 18 residues. Germline values: CDR1 SGHNT, CDR2 YYREEE (reference sequence). CDR3 sequence: CASSSPRRDPAWNYGYTF. Here the CDR3 DNA reads TGTGCCAGCAGCTCCCCCCGCAGGGATCCCGCCTGGAACTATGGCTACACCTTC.

The rearrangement joins TRBV15 to TRBJ2-1; D is possibly TRBD1 (7 bases). V was cut by 3 bases and J by 1 base, with 10 bases left in between. The germline gives CDR1 LNHNV, CDR2 YYDKDF (reference sequence). CDR3 length: 15 amino acids. The CDR3 is CATSREGASYNEQFF. Written as DNA, the CDR3 is TGTGCCACCAGCAGGGAGGGGGCTTCCTACAATGAGCAGTTCTTC.

The chain employs TRBV4-2 and TRBJ2-7; D possibly matches TRBD1 or TRBD2 (5 bases each). The CDR3 spans 17 residues. CDR1 is LGHNA, CDR2 YNFKEQ, per germline. V lost 1 base, J lost 2 bases, and 18 bases lay in between. In DNA form, the CDR3 reads TGTGCCAGCAGCCAAGGAGATAGAAGGGACGTTGCCTACGAGCAGTACTTC. Its protein product is CASSQGDRRDVAYEQYF.

The V gene is TRBV7-8, the J gene TRBJ2-1; 8 bases are a match to TRBD1. The CDR3 loop spans 14 amino acids. The trim removed 5 bases at V and 9 bases at J, leaving 9 bases unmatched. Germline V gene data show CDR1 as SGHVS and CDR2 as FQNEAQ. CDR3 sequence: CASSNRTGYSEQFF. The CDR3 DNA sequence: TGTGCCAGCAGCAACCGGACAGGGTATAGTGAGCAGTTCTTC.

J is TRBJ1-2 and V is TRBV5-1; D gene unclear. CDR3 length: 11 amino acids. Germline V gives CDR1 SGHRS, CDR2 YFSETQ. Trimming took off 0 bases at V and 3 bases at J, with 0 bases between the two ends. CDR3 sequence reads: CASSLDYGYTF. CDR3 nucleotide sequence: TGCGCCAGCAGCTTGGACTATGGCTACACCTTC.

The chain couples TRBV7-2 to TRBJ2-7, with 7 bases lining up with TRBD1. The CDR3 extends over 14 amino acids. With 5 bases clipped from V and 5 bases from J, the junction kept 9 bases outside the gene matches. Germline CDR1 and CDR2: SGHTA and FQGNSA. The CDR3 reads CASSPRQGNHEQYF. The CDR3 DNA reads TGTGCCAGCAGCCCGAGACAGGGAAACCACGAGCAGTACTTC.

The rearrangement joins TRBV7-2 to TRBJ2-2; TRBD1 matches 7 bases. This CDR3 region has 15 residues. Looked up from germline, CDR1 is SGHTA and CDR2 is FQGNSA. J gave up 6 bases and V 2 bases, and 6 bases lay outside the gene matches. The CDR3 bases are TGTGCCAGCAGCTTAAACAGGGGATTGGCCGGGGAGCTGTTTTTT. Protein sequence: CASSLNRGLAGELFF.

The chain carries TRBV11-3 and TRBJ2-1; 7 positions match TRBD1. This CDR3 comprises 13 residues. The germline V gene encodes CDR1 SGHNT and CDR2 YENEEA. V shed 4 bases, J shed 6 bases, and the junction held 3 bases outside the gene matches. This chain's CDR3 is CASSSQGFNEQFF. CDR3 nucleotides: TGTGCCAGCAGCTCACAGGGGTTCAATGAGCAGTTCTTC.

This chain connects TRBV4-2 to TRBJ2-3, with 15 bases that match TRBD2. The J segment lost 3 bases and the V segment lost 2 bases, leaving 9 bases of the junction unmatched. There are 19 residues in the CDR3. Germline lookup yields CDR1 LGHNA and CDR2 YNFKEQ. CDR3 sequence (DNA): TGTGCCAGCAGCCAAACTACCGGGACTAGCGGGGGGTTGACAGATACGCAGTATTTT. The encoded protein is CASSQTTGTSGGLTDTQYF.

The chain carries TRBV6-5 and TRBJ1-5; D might be TRBD1 (6 bases). CDR3 size: 13 residues. Germline assignment: CDR1 MNHEY and CDR2 SVGAGI. Trimming removed 8 bases at V and 6 bases at J, with 14 bases between. The CDR3 loop reads CASVKGVRQPQHF. The CDR3 nucleotides read TGTGCCAGCGTAAAGGGGGTGCGTCAGCCCCAGCATTTT.

The chain employs TRBV7-3 and TRBJ2-4; 11 positions agree with TRBD2. CDR1 is SGHTA and CDR2 is FQGTGA in the germline V gene. This CDR3 contains 21 residues. V was pared by 2 bases and J by 0 bases, with 15 bases of the junction left unmatched. The CDR3 reads CASSLGELGLAGGPAKNIQYF. For the CDR3, the DNA is TGTGCCAGCAGCTTAGGAGAGCTGGGGCTAGCGGGGGGCCCAGCCAAAAACATTCAGTACTTC.

This clone was picked up a small number of times. V gene TRBV19 combines with J gene TRBJ1-4; no reliable D call. Germline loops: CDR1 LNHDA, CDR2 SQIVND (reference sequence). The length of the CDR3 is 15 residues. V was trimmed by 5 bases and J by 0 bases, leaving 10 bases between them. The CDR3 bases are TGTGCCAGTAGTGCCAGCGTTGCAACTAATGAAAAACTGTTTTTT. Protein product: CASSASVATNEKLFF.